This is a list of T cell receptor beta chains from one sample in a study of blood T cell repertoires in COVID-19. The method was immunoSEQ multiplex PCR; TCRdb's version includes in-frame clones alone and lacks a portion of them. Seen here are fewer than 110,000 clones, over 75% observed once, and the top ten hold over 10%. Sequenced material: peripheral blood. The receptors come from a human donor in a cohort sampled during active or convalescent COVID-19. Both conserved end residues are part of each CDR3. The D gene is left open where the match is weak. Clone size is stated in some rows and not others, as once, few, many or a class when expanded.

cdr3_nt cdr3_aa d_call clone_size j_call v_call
TGCGCCAGCAGCTTCGACAAGGATGGCTACACCTTC CASSFDKDGYTF NA NA TRBJ1-2 TRBV5-1
TGCAGTGCTAGTGGGGGCCTCAATGAGCAGTTCTTC CSASGGLNEQFF NA NA TRBJ2-1 TRBV20-1
TGTGCCAGCAGTGACAGGGGGAACACTGAAGCTTTCTTT CASSDRGNTEAFF NA NA TRBJ1-1 TRBV2
TGTGCCAGCAGCTTCGGGGGGAGCACAGATACGCAGTATTTT CASSFGGSTDTQYF TRBD2 once TRBJ2-3 TRBV7-3
TGTGCCAGCAGTCCCCCGGGACAGGGGACCTACGAGCAGTACTTC CASSPPGQGTYEQYF TRBD1 NA TRBJ2-7 TRBV28
TGTGCCAGCAGCAAGGTACAGGGGATTGTACGTGGGCAGCCCCAGCATTTT CASSKVQGIVRGQPQHF NA NA TRBJ1-5 TRBV21-1
TGTGCTAGTGGAAGGGGGCGACAGGGATCGACAGATACGCAGTATTTT CASGRGRQGSTDTQYF TRBD1 NA TRBJ2-3 TRBV12-5
TGTGCCAGCCTATCGACTTCCAGCGGGGGGCCGAACACCGGGGAGCTGTTTTTT CASLSTSSGGPNTGELFF TRBD2 NA TRBJ2-2 TRBV28
TGCAGCGTTGAAGATCAGGGGTACGGGAACTATGGCTACACCTTC CSVEDQGYGNYGYTF NA NA TRBJ1-2 TRBV29-1
TGTGCCAGTAGTATACCGAGGAGGGTCGGCTCGAACACTGAAGCTTTCTTT CASSIPRRVGSNTEAFF NA few TRBJ1-1 TRBV19
TGTGCCAGCAGTGATCCAGGGGGCAGTTCGAGGGAGCAGTACTTC CASSDPGGSSREQYF TRBD1 NA TRBJ2-7 TRBV6-4
TGTGCCAGCAGATCCCTAGGGGAGAACACCGGGGAGCTGTTTTTT CASRSLGENTGELFF NA NA TRBJ2-2 TRBV5-6
TGTGCCAGCTCACCATCACTAGCGGGCGGGGAGACCCAGTACTTC CASSPSLAGGETQYF TRBD2 once TRBJ2-5 TRBV18
TGTGCCAGCAGCCCAGGGAGGTTGGCCCAGTACTTC CASSPGRLAQYF NA NA TRBJ2-5 TRBV14
TGTGCCAGCAAGCGAGGACAGGGGGAAGCCTTTGAAGCTTTCTTT CASKRGQGEAFEAFF TRBD1 few TRBJ1-1 TRBV28
TGTGCCAGCAGTCCGGGTACGGACACCTTTTACGAGCAGTACTTC CASSPGTDTFYEQYF NA NA TRBJ2-7 TRBV28
TGTGCCAGCAGTTCAGGACAAGGGGCCCAGTACTTC CASSSGQGAQYF NA NA TRBJ2-5 TRBV12-3/TRBV12-4
TGTGCCAGCTCACCTGGCAGGGTGACTGGAAACACCATATATTTT CASSPGRVTGNTIYF NA few TRBJ1-3 TRBV18
TGTGCCAGCAGCTTCGGGGGCACAGATACGCAGTATTTT CASSFGGTDTQYF NA NA TRBJ2-3 TRBV5-4
TGTGCCAGCAGCTTAGGGGTGGGGGCCAACTATGGCTACACCTTC CASSLGVGANYGYTF NA NA TRBJ1-2 TRBV11-2
TGCGCCAGCAGCTTGGAAGTCAGATCAGGGGGCGCGTTTGGGGCCAACGTCCTGACTTTC CASSLEVRSGGAFGANVLTF TRBD1 NA TRBJ2-6 TRBV5-1
TGTGCCAGCAGTGACTCGATAGGTCTAGCGGGGGGTAACGAGCAGTACTTC CASSDSIGLAGGNEQYF TRBD2 few TRBJ2-7 TRBV6-4
TGTGCCAGCAGCTTAGGGAGGAACACTGAAGCTTTCTTT CASSLGRNTEAFF NA NA TRBJ1-1 TRBV11-3
TGTGCCAGTAGACTTACAGGGAAGCACTATGGCTACACCTTC CASRLTGKHYGYTF NA NA TRBJ1-2 TRBV19
TGTGCCAGCAGCCTCACAGGTCACAATCAGCCCCAGCATTTT CASSLTGHNQPQHF NA NA TRBJ1-5 TRBV7-9
TGTGCCAGCAGTGAAAGGGACAGTAATTCACCCCTCCACTTT CASSERDSNSPLHF TRBD1 NA TRBJ1-6 TRBV2
TGTGCCAGCACCCGGACAGGGGAAGTCTATGGCTACACCTTC CASTRTGEVYGYTF TRBD1 NA TRBJ1-2 TRBV7-2
TGTGCCAGCAGCTTGGCGGGTGTCACCGGGGAGCTGTTTTTT CASSLAGVTGELFF NA NA TRBJ2-2 TRBV11-2
TGTGCCAGCAGCCACGGGACTAGCGGGGGGGCCCACAATGAGCAGTTCTTC CASSHGTSGGAHNEQFF TRBD2 NA TRBJ2-1 TRBV7-6
TGTGCCATCAGTGAACAGGGTTTCTATGGCTACACCTTC CAISEQGFYGYTF NA NA TRBJ1-2 TRBV10-3
TGTGCCGGCGGGGGGAAGGGGTCCTACAATGAGCAGTTCTTC CAGGGKGSYNEQFF TRBD2 NA TRBJ2-1 TRBV7-9
TGTGCCACCAGTGAACTCGGTGCAGTGGCGGGGAATTCACCCCTCCACTTT CATSELGAVAGNSPLHF NA NA TRBJ1-6 TRBV24-1
TGTGCCAGCAGCCCCCATCCGGGACAGGGGGATGGATTGGGAGGCTACACCTTC CASSPHPGQGDGLGGYTF TRBD1 NA TRBJ1-2 TRBV7-8
TGTGCCAGCACCGTCGGGGGAAGCACACAAGAGACCCAGTACTTC CASTVGGSTQETQYF NA NA TRBJ2-5 TRBV9
TGTGCCATCAGTGAACAAGCCTACGAGCAGTACTTC CAISEQAYEQYF NA NA TRBJ2-7 TRBV10-3
TGTGCCATCAGTGAGGTACCAGCTTTCTCAGGGGGAATCTCTGAAAAACTGTTTTTT CAISEVPAFSGGISEKLFF TRBD1 NA TRBJ1-4 TRBV10-3
TGCGCCAGCAGCTTGGGAGTCAGGGATGCGCTCGAGCAGTACTTC CASSLGVRDALEQYF NA once TRBJ2-7 TRBV5-1
TGTGCCAGCAGTTCTGAGCGGGGGTTCCTCACAGATACGCAGTATTTT CASSSERGFLTDTQYF TRBD2 NA TRBJ2-3 TRBV28
TGTGCCAGCAGCCATAAGAGCGGGGGTTCGTCCTACAATGAGCAGTTCTTC CASSHKSGGSSYNEQFF TRBD2 NA TRBJ2-1 TRBV3-1/TRBV3-2
TGTGCCAGCAGCCGACGTTCGACAGGGTTGGCAAACACCATATATTTT CASSRRSTGLANTIYF TRBD1 NA TRBJ1-3 TRBV7-9
TGCGCCAGCAGCGATAGACAGGGGAAGACGAGCTACACCTTC CASSDRQGKTSYTF TRBD1 NA TRBJ1-2 TRBV5-1
TGTGCCAGCAGTGAAGCAGGGGGCGCTCCCTATGGCTACACCTTC CASSEAGGAPYGYTF TRBD1 NA TRBJ1-2 TRBV6-1
TGTGCCAGCAGCAGGGAGGGGACAGGGGGGACAGATACGCAGTATTTT CASSREGTGGTDTQYF NA NA TRBJ2-3 TRBV21-1
TGCGCCAGCAGCCAACCTTCGCGGGGAAGTAATTCACCCCTCCACTTT CASSQPSRGSNSPLHF NA NA TRBJ1-6 TRBV4-1
TGTGCCAGCAGTTCCCCCGGGACAGGGAAGCAGCCCCAGCATTTT CASSSPGTGKQPQHF TRBD1 NA TRBJ1-5 TRBV28
TGTGCCAGCAGCCCTCCCCGGGGAGGGGACACTGAAGCTTTCTTT CASSPPRGGDTEAFF NA NA TRBJ1-1 TRBV6-6
TGTGCCAGCACACAACCCGGGACAGGGCGGAAAATCACCGGGGAGCTGTTTTTT CASTQPGTGRKITGELFF TRBD1 once TRBJ2-2 TRBV28
TGCGCCAGCAGCTTGGTGACAGGTTATCAGCCCCAGCATTTT CASSLVTGYQPQHF NA NA TRBJ1-5 TRBV5-1
TGTGCCAGCAGCCAAGGTCTAGGAAACACTGAAGCTTTCTTT CASSQGLGNTEAFF NA NA TRBJ1-1 TRBV3-1/TRBV3-2
TGTGCCAGCAGTGAAGCGGGAGGGTTAAGGACCGGGGAGCTGTTTTTT CASSEAGGLRTGELFF TRBD2 NA TRBJ2-2 TRBV6-1
TGTGCCAGCAGCTCGCCGGGACAGGCTAATGAAAAACTGTTTTTT CASSSPGQANEKLFF TRBD1 NA TRBJ1-4 TRBV11-2
TGCGCCAGCAGCTTGCCGGATTGGCGGGGGGCCACAGATACGCAGTATTTT CASSLPDWRGATDTQYF TRBD2 once TRBJ2-3 TRBV5-1
TGCAGTGCTAGTATGGGGGGGACCACAGATACGCAGTATTTT CSASMGGTTDTQYF TRBD2 NA TRBJ2-3 TRBV20-1